This TCR beta chain was captured by sequencing in a study of blood T cell repertoires in COVID-19. The table came from immunoSEQ multiplex PCR; TCRdb's copy has only in-frame clones and leaves some out. The data contain about 170,000 clones, around 80% of them singletons. CDR3 length: 20 residues. CDR1 MDHEN and CDR2 SYDVKM come from the germline V gene. With 6 bases clipped from V and 8 bases from J, the junction kept 25 bases outside the gene matches. Participants, about 18 to 100 years old, spanned under 30 US areas. V and J are TRBV28 and TRBJ1-4; TRBD1 aligns across 9 bases. Material for sequencing was PBMCs or T cells enriched from blood (not recorded which). The TCR was taken from a woman aged 50 to 60 in a cohort exposed to, infected with or recovered from COVID-19 (not recorded which). In DNA, the CDR3 is TGTGCCAGCAGCCCCCGGGGACAGGGCCAGAGGTTAACGAGGGGCGAAAAACTGTTTTTT. Translation: CASSPRGQGQRLTRGEKLFF.